The T cell receptor (beta chain) under discussion was sequenced for a study of neurological immune-mediated disorders. This clonotype was seen many times. One entry per CDR3 protein, called by TCRdb with MiXCR from the 5' RACE reads. The data hold about 17,000 distinct CDR3 sequences, with 3% to 3.5% observed a single time. CDR1 is SGHVS, CDR2 FNYEAQ, per germline. CDR3 size: 14 residues. Trimming took off 1 base at V and 2 bases at J, with 9 bases between the two ends. Material: CD8+ T cells from blood. The TCR was taken from a woman aged 40 to 50 in good health. The gene calls are TRBV7-6 and TRBJ2-7; the D gene is possibly TRBD1 (6 bases). CDR3 DNA: TGTGCCAGCAGCTTAGGGACAGTAACCTACGAGCAGTACTTC. Its translation: CASSLGTVTYEQYF.